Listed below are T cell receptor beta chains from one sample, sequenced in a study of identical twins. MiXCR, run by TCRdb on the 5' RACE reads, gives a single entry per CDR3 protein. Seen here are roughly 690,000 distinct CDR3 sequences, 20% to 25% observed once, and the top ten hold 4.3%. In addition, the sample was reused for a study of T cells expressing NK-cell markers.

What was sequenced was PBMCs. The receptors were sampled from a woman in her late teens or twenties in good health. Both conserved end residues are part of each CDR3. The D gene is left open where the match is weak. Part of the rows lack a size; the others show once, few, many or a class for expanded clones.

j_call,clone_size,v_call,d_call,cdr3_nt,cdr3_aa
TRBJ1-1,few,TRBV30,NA,TGTGCCTGGGCAAGGGGTTCGTACACTGAAGCTTTCTTT,CAWARGSYTEAFF
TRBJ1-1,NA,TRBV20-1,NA,TGCAGTGCTAGCCCCTCCGGGAACAGAGAAGCTTTCTTT,CSASPSGNREAFF
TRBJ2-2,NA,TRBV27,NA,TGTGCCAGCAGTAGCTCGGCGGGCGGGGAGCTGTTTTTT,CASSSSAGGELFF
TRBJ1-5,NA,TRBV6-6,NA,TGTGCCAGCAGTTACGTGGGAGACAATCAGCCCCAGCATTTT,CASSYVGDNQPQHF
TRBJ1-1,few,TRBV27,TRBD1,TGTGCCAGCAGGAACCGGGACAGGGGGAGGATGGCTTTCTTT,CASRNRDRGRMAFF
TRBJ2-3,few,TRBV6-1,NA,TGTGCCAGCAGTAGTGAGGGGTACACAGATACGCAGTATTTT,CASSSEGYTDTQYF
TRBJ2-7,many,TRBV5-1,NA,TGCGCCAGCAGCTTCCTAGCCAGAGCCTACGAGCAGTACTTC,CASSFLARAYEQYF
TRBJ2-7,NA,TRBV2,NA,TGTGCCAGCAACCAGGTTCGCGAGCAGTACTTC,CASNQVREQYF
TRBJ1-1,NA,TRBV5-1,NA,TGCGCCAGCAGCTTCGACGGGGTCGTGAACACTGAAGCTTTCTTT,CASSFDGVVNTEAFF
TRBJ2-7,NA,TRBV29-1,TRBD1,TGCAGCGTTGCTGGGACAGGGTATTTCGAGCAGTACTTC,CSVAGTGYFEQYF
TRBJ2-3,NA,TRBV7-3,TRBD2,TGTGCCAGCGTGCGCAGGACTAGCGGGGCCACAGATACGCAGTATTTT,CASVRRTSGATDTQYF
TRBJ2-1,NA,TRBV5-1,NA,TGCGCCAGCAGCCGCCCTGACGGTAGCTCCTACAATGAGCAGTTCTTC,CASSRPDGSSYNEQFF
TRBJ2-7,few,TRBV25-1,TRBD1,TGTGCCAGCAGTGAATTGGGGCAGGGGGCCCACGAGCAGTACTTC,CASSELGQGAHEQYF
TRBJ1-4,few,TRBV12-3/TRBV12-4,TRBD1,TGTGCCAGCAGTCCCGACAGGGGGGAGGAAAAACTGTTTTTT,CASSPDRGEEKLFF
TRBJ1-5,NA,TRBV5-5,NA,TGTGCCAGCAGCTACATGGGCCAGCCCCAGCATTTT,CASSYMGQPQHF
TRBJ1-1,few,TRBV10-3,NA,TGTGCCATCAGTGAGTCCAGGGCCACTGAAGCTTTCTTT,CAISESRATEAFF
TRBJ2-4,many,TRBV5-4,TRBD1,TGTGCCAGCAGCGCGAGAGGACAGGGGAATCGGAACATTCAGTACTTC,CASSARGQGNRNIQYF
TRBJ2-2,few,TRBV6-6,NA,TGTGCCAGCAGTTACTCTCCGGCAGGGGAGCTGTTTTTT,CASSYSPAGELFF
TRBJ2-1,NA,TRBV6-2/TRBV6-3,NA,TGTGCCAGCAGTTACGGGGGAGTAAATGAGCAGTTCTTC,CASSYGGVNEQFF
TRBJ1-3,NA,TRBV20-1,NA,TGCAGTGCTAGAGGGACGGGAAACACCATATATTTT,CSARGTGNTIYF
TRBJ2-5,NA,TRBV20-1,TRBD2,TGCAGTGCTAGAGATGGAGCGGGAGGGCCTGGGGAGACCCAGTACTTC,CSARDGAGGPGETQYF
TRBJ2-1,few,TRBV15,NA,TGTGCCACTAGCGCCTGGGCGAATCTGAATGAGCAGTTCTTC,CATSAWANLNEQFF
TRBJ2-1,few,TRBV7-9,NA,TGTGCCAGCAGCTCCTTGCCAGGGAATGAGCAGTTCTTC,CASSSLPGNEQFF
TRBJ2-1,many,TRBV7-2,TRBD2,TGTGCCAGCAGCTTGCTAGCGGGGGGGCGCAGTGAGCAGTTCTTC,CASSLLAGGRSEQFF
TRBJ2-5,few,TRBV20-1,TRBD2,TGCAGTGCTAGGGGAGCGGCGGGAGGCGAGACCCAGTACTTC,CSARGAAGGETQYF
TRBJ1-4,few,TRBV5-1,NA,TGCGCCAGCAGCTTGGCAGTTCGGGGGGAAAAACTGTTTTTT,CASSLAVRGEKLFF
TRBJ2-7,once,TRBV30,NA,TGTGCCTGGAGTCGCAACTACGAGCAGTACTTC,CAWSRNYEQYF
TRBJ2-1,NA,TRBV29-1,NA,TGCAGCGTTGAGGGGTCGCGGGCCTACAATGAGCAGTTCTTC,CSVEGSRAYNEQFF
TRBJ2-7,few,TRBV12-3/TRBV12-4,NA,TGTGCCAGCAGTGGGTTTCGGGGAGCTCGATCCTACGAGCAGTACTTC,CASSGFRGARSYEQYF
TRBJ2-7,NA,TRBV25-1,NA,TGTGCCTCCCGGGACGACTCCTACGAGCAGTACTTC,CASRDDSYEQYF
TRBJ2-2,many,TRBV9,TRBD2,TGTGCCAGCAGTGAAACTAGCGGGGGCCCCACCGGGGAGCTGTTTTTT,CASSETSGGPTGELFF
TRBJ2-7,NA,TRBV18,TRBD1,TGTGCCAGCTCACCTCAGGACAGGGTTCGCGGCGAGCAGTACTTC,CASSPQDRVRGEQYF
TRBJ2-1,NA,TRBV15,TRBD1,TGTGCCACCAGCAACGGGATGACCTCCGGGACAGGGAAGTTCTTC,CATSNGMTSGTGKFF
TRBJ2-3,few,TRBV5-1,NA,TGCGCCACCGCACCACTAGCAATCCAGGATACGCAGTATTTT,CATAPLAIQDTQYF
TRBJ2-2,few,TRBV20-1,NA,TGCAGTGCTAGAGGGACGGGTTTCGGCGGGGAGCTGTTTTTT,CSARGTGFGGELFF
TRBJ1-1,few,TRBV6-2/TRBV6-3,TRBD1,TGTGCCAGCAATAGGGACAGGCGGACTGAAGCTTTCTTT,CASNRDRRTEAFF
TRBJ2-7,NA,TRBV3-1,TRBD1,TGTGCCAGCAGCCATAAACAGGGGGTATACGAGCAGTACTTC,CASSHKQGVYEQYF
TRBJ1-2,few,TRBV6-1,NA,TGTGCCAGCAAAAGGACATCGGAGTATGGCTACACCTTC,CASKRTSEYGYTF
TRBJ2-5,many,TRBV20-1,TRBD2,TGCAGTGCTAGGGTAGCGGGAGTGGAGACCCAGTACTTC,CSARVAGVETQYF
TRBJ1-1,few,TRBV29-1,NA,TGCAGCGTTGTGGGCCGCAGGCCCGGAGGTGAAGCTTTCTTT,CSVVGRRPGGEAFF
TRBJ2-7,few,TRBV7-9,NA,TGTGCCAGCAGCTTAAGTCCCCCCGAAGAGCAGTACTTC,CASSLSPPEEQYF
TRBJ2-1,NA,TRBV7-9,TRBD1,TGTGCCAGCAGCTCCTCCAGGGGGTACGACAATGAGCAGTTCTTC,CASSSSRGYDNEQFF
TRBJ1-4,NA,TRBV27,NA,TGTGCCAGCAGTCCGAGGGGCAAGAATGAAAAACTGTTTTTT,CASSPRGKNEKLFF
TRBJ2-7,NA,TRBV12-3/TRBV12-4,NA,TGTGCCAGCAGTTTAATGAGTGCGGACGTCGAGCAGTACTTC,CASSLMSADVEQYF
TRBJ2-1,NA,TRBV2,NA,TGTGCCAGCAGTGAAATTGGTAATGAGCAGTTCTTC,CASSEIGNEQFF
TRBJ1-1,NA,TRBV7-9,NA,TGTGCCAGCAGAAACGCCTGGGGCCCGAACACTGAAGCTTTCTTT,CASRNAWGPNTEAFF
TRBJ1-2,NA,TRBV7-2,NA,TGTGCCAGCAGCTTAGCGGAGGGGGTGCACACCTTC,CASSLAEGVHTF
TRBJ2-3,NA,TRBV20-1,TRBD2,TGCAGTGCTAGAGATGCGGCGGGGGGGCCAGATACGCAGTATTTT,CSARDAAGGPDTQYF
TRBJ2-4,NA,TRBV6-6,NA,TGTGCCAGCAGTCAAGCCAAAAACATTCAGTACTTC,CASSQAKNIQYF
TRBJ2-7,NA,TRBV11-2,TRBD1,TGTGCCAGCAGCTTAGAGACAGGGTTGTTCTACGAGCAGTACTTC,CASSLETGLFYEQYF
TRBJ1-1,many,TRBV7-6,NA,TGTGCCAGCAGCTTAGTGACGCCCGGGACTCCCACCACTGAAGCTTTCTTT,CASSLVTPGTPTTEAFF
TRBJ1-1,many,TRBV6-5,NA,TGTGCCAGCAGTTGGCGTACTCAGGGGTCGAACACTGAAGCTTTCTTT,CASSWRTQGSNTEAFF
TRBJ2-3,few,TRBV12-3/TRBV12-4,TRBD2,TGTGCCAGCAGTTCCCTTTTAGCGGGGGGAGATACGCAGTATTTT,CASSSLLAGGDTQYF
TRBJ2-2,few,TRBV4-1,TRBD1,TGCGCCAGCAGCCGACAGGGTCAGGGCCTAGGGGGTTCCGGGGAGCTGTTTTTT,CASSRQGQGLGGSGELFF
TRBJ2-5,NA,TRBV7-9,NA,TGTGCCAGCAGCTCCAGAGGGGGAACCCAAGAGACCCAGTACTTC,CASSSRGGTQETQYF